Reported below is one T cell receptor (beta chain). Specified treatment: approximately 18 received Ad26.COV2.S at low or high dose, single or two shots; roughly five received placebo; per-sample allocation not given. Day 63 following the first vaccine or placebo injection was when the samples were taken. Aged 18-55 years, donor was enrolled in Boston in the early 2020s. This sample is drawn from a study of Ad26.COV2.S vaccination and SARS-CoV-2 variants. Overall study context: Recipients of Ad26.COV2.S got it intramuscularly, once or twice 56 days apart.

Profiling relied on immunoSEQ multiplex PCR, and the TCRdb table lists in-frame clones only, not all of them. The table includes roughly 270,000 clones, over 75% detected once. CDR3 size: 14 residues. V shed 5 bases, J shed 2 bases, and the junction held 6 bases outside the gene matches. Germline CDR1 is SGHVS and CDR2 is FNYEAQ. The chain links TRBV7-6 to TRBJ2-7, with TRBD1 identical over 7 bases. The specimen comprised peripheral blood, sampled in a trial of Ad26.COV2.S vaccine versus placebo. This TCR derives from a person between 18 and 59 years old who received the Ad26.COV2.S COVID-19 vaccine or a placebo. CDR3 in amino acids: CASSATGTAYEQYF. The DNA of the CDR3 is TGTGCCAGCAGCGCGACCGGGACAGCCTACGAGCAGTACTTC.